What follows is one TCR beta chain and its context. Its antigen target is currently unknown. Qualities for individual bases were not recorded, and no much larger clone is one base off. CDR1 MNHEY and CDR2 SVGAGI are derived from the germline V gene. V loses 2 bases of germline sequence and J loses 1 base, and the interval between the two ends is 8 bases. Its CDR3 holds 14 amino acids, cysteine through phenylalanine. The kept DNA is CDR3 alone, 42 bases in frame from the first base. This entry belongs to a study of blood T cell repertoires in COVID-19 (dated by TCRdb to the early 2020s). For the study in its entirety: Samples covering the acute and convalescent phases of COVID-19 were provided by collaborators in the United States, Italy and Spain. The prospective study material was composed of cDNA or gDNA derived from T cells, B-cell-depleted T cells, or PBMCs. Deeply sampled blood TCRbeta repertoires from subjects exposed to, actively infected with, or recovered from COVID-19 were included in the dataset. A freely available public database, intended as a resource for researchers studying the immune response to SARS-CoV-2, is where the repertoires were released. The samples were drawn from the first 160 participants of the ongoing ImmuneRACE study and from 950 to 1,500 subjects provided by 6 global collaborators. The sample metadata nearly always contained a de-identified subject ID, COVID-19 status, age in years and sex. Where available, HLA class I and class II types were taken from metadata supplied by the sample provider and were not determined by assay-based typing.

TCRbeta CDR3 regions were amplified from genomic DNA using the immunoSEQ Assay, a bias-controlled multiplex PCR. The original pipeline was this. Nucleated cell counts per sample were estimated from amplification of reference gene primers within the assay. To quantify the absolute abundance of each unique TCRbeta CDR3 rearrangement, sequence reads were collapsed and filtered. For each sample, productive Simpson clonality was calculated as the square root of Simpson's diversity index over productive rearrangements. The clones in this table, taken by TCRdb from immuneACCESS, are in-frame only. Not every clone is retained; where verified, under half of the shortfall comes from an unresolved V gene, and the cause of the rest is unknown. V, J and clone size are those of that table, while D and trimming were read from the DNA. In all, the sample holds over 150,000 clones, and around 84% of those were seen once. The ten largest clones represent 13% of the sample.

Collaborating institutions collected whole blood in K2EDTA tubes following their own protocols. Collaborator samples were shipped for TCRbeta analysis as frozen whole blood, isolated PBMCs, or DNA extracted from either sample type. Overall study outcomes, separate from this receptor: The quantity of clinical and demographic metadata differed by source and by participant and was supplied without curation.

The clonotype originates from a human donor in a cohort sampled during active COVID-19. The chain employs TRBV6-5 and TRBJ1-1, with the D segment identity uncertain. Sequencing input: peripheral blood. The nucleotides are TGTGCCAGCAGTTACGAGGGCTGGAACACTGAAGCTTTCTTT. It encodes CASSYEGWNTEAFF.